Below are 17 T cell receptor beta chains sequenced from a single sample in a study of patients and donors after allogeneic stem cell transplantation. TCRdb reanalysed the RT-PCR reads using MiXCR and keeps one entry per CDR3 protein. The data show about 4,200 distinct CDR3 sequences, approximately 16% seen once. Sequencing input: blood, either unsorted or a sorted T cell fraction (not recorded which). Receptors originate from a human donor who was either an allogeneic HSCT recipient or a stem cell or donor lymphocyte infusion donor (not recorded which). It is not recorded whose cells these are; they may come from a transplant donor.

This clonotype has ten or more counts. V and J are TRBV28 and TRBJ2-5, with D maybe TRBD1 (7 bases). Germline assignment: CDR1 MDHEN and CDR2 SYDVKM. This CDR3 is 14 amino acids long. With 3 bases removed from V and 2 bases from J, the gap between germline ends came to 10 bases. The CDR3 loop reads CASSLAGGQETQYF. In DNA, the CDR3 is TGTGCCAGCAGTTTGGCAGGGGGGCAAGAGACCCAGTACTTC.

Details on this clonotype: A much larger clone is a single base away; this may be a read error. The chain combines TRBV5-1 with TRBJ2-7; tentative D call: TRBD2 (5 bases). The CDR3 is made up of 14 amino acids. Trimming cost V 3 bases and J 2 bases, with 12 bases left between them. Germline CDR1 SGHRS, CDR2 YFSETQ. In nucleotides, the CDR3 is TGCGCCAGCAGCTCGATCGTCGGGGCCTACGAGCAGTACTTC. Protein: CASSSIVGAYEQYF.

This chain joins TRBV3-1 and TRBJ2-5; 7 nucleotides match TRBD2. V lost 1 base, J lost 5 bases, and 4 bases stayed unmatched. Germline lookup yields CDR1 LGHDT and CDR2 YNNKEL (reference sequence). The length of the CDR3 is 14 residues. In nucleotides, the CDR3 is TGTGCCAGCAGCCAAGGCGGGAGTGATGAGACCCAGTACTTC. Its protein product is CASSQGGSDETQYF.

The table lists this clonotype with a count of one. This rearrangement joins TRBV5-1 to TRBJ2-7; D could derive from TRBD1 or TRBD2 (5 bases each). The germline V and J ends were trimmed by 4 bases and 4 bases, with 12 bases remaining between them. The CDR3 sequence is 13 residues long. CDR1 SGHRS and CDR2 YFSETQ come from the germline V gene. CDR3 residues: CASSPWDQYEQYF. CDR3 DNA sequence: TGCGCCAGCAGCCCCTGGGACCAATACGAGCAGTACTTC.

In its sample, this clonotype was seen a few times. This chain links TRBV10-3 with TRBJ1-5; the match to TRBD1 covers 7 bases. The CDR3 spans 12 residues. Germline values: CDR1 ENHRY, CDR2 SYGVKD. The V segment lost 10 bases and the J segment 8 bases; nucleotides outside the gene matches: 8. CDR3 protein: CATTTGFEPQHF. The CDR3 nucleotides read TGTGCCACCACGACAGGGTTTGAGCCCCAGCATTTT.

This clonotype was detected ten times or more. The CDR3 coding sequence is TGTGCCAGCAGCTTAACGGTCGGAGACAATGAGCAGTTCTTC. It specifies CASSLTVGDNEQFF. The chain couples TRBV7-8 to TRBJ2-1; D not resolved. The CDR3 length is 14 residues. V was pared by 2 bases and J by 5 bases, with 10 bases between. Germline-derived CDR1 and CDR2 are SGHVS and FQNEAQ. Full variable domain (missing parts from reference TRBV7-8 and TRBJ2-1): GAGVSQSPRYKVAKRGQDVALRCDPISGHVSLFWYQQALGQGPEFLTYFQNEAQLDKSGLPSDRFFAERPEGSVSTLKIQRTQQEDSAVYLCASSLTVGDNEQFFGPGTRLTVL.

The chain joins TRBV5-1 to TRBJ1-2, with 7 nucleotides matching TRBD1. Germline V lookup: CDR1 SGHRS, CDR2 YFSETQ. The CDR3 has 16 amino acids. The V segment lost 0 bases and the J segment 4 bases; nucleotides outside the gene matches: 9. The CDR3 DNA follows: TGCGCCAGCAGCTTGGCCGGAGACAGGGAGGGCTATGGCTACACCTTC. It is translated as CASSLAGDREGYGYTF. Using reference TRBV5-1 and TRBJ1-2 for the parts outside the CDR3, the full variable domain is KAGVTQTPRYLIKTRGQQVTLSCSPISGHRSVSWYQQTPGQGLQFLFEYFSETQRNKGNFPGRFSGRQFSNSRSEMNVSTLELGDSALYLCASSLAGDREGYGYTFGSGTRLTVV.

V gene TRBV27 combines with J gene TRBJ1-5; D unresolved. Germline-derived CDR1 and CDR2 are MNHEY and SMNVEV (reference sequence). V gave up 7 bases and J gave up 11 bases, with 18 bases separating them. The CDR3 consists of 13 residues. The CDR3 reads CASKGQAGKAQHF. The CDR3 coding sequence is TGTGCCAGCAAAGGTCAGGCCGGCAAGGCCCAGCATTTT.

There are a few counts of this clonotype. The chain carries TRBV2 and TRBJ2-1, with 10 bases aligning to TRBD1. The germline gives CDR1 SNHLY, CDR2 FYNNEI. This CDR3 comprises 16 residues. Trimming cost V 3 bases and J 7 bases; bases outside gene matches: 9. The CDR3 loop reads CASSDPGQGLWNEQFF. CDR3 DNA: TGTGCCAGCAGTGATCCGGGACAGGGGTTGTGGAATGAGCAGTTCTTC.

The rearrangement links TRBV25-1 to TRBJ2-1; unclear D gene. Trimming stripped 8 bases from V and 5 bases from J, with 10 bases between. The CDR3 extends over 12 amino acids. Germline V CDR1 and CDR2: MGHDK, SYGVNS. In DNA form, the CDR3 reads TGTGCCAGCGGAAACCCCAACAATGAGCAGTTCTTC. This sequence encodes CASGNPNNEQFF.

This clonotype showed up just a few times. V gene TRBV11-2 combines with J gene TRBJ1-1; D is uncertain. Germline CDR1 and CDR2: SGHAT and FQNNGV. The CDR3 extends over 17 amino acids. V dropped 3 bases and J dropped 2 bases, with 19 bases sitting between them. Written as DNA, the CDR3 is TGTGCCAGCAGCTTGGCGCCGGGCCTAGGGAGAAACACTGAAGCTTTCTTT. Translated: CASSLAPGLGRNTEAFF.

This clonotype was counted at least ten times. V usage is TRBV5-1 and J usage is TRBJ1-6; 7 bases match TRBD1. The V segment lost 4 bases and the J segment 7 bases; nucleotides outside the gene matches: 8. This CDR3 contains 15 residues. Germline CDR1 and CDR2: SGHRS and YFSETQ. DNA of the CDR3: TGCGCCAGCAGCCACCCTGGGACAGCAAATTCACCCCTCCACTTT. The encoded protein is CASSHPGTANSPLHF.

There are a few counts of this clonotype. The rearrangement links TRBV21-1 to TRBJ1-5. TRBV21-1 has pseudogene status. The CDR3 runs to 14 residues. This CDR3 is CASGLDYSNQPQHF. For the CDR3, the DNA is TGTGCCAGTGGACTGGATTATAGCAATCAGCCCCAGCATTTT.

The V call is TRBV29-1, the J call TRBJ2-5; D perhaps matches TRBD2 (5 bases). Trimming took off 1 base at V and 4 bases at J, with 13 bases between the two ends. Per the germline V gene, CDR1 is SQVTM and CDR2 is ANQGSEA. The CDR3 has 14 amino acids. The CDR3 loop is CSVEVLHGRETQYF. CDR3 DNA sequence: TGCAGCGTTGAAGTCCTTCATGGGAGAGAGACCCAGTACTTC.

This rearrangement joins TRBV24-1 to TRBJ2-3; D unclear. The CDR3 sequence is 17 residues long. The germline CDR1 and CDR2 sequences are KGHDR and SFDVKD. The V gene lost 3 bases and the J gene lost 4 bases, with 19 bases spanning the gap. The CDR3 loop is CATSDISGPVGPDTQYF. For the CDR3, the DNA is TGTGCCACCAGTGATATCTCAGGACCGGTGGGCCCAGATACGCAGTATTTT.

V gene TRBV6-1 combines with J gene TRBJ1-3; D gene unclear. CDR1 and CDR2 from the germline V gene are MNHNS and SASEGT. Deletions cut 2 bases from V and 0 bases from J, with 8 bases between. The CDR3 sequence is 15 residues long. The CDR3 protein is CASSEKRLSGNTIYF. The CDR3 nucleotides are TGTGCCAGCAGTGAAAAACGGCTCTCTGGAAACACCATATATTTT.

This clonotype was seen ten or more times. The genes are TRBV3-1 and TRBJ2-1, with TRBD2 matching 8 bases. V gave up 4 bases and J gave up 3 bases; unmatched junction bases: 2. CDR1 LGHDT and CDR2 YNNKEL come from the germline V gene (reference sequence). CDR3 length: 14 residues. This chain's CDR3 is CASSRGTSYNEQFF. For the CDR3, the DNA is TGTGCCAGCAGCCGTGGGACTAGCTACAATGAGCAGTTCTTC.